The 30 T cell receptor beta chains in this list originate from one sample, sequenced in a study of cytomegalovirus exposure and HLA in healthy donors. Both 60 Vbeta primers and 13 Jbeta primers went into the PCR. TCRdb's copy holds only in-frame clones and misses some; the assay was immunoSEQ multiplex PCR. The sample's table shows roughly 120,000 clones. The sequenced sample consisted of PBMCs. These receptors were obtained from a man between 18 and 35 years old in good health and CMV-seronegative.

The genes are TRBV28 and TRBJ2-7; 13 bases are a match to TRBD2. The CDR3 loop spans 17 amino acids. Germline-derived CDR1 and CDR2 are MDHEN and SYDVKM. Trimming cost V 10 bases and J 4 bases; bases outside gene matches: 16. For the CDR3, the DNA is TGTGCCACGACTAACCCGTGGACTAGCGGGAGCCCTTACGAGCAGTACTTC. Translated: CATTNPWTSGSPYEQYF.

The CDR3: CSVPGQGRLDEQFF. The CDR3 DNA reads as TGCAGCGTCCCGGGACAGGGGAGGTTGGATGAGCAGTTCTTC. The J gene is TRBJ2-1, the V gene TRBV29-1; 10 bases align to TRBD1. Germline V lookup: CDR1 SQVTM, CDR2 ANQGSEA. The CDR3 contains 14 residues. Trimming at V came to 6 bases and at J to 8 bases, leaving 10 bases not matched to a gene.

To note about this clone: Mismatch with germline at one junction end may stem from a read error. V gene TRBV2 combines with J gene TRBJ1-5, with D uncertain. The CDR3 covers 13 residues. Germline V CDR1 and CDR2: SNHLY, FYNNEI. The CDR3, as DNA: TGTGCCAGCAGTGTCCATGATGAACAGCACCAGCATTTT. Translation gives CASSVHDEQHQHF. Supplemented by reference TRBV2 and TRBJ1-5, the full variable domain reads EPEVTQTPSHQVTQMGQEVILRCVPISNHLYFYWYRQILGQKVEFLVSFYNNEISEKSEIFDDQFSVERPDGSNFTLKIRSTKLEDSAMYFCASSVHDEQHQHFGDGTRLSIL.

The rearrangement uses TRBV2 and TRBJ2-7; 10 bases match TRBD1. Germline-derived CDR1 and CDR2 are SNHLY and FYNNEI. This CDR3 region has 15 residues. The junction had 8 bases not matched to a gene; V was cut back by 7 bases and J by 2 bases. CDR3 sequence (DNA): TGTGCCAGCAAGGGACAGGGGATAGTGGCCTACGAGCAGTACTTC. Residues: CASKGQGIVAYEQYF.

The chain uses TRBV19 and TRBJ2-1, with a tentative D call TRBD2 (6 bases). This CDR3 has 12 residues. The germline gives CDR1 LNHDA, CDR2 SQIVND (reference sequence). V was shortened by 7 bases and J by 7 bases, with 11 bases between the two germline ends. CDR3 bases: TGTGCCAGTAACTACGGGGGAAATGAGCAGTTCTTC. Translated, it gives CASNYGGNEQFF.

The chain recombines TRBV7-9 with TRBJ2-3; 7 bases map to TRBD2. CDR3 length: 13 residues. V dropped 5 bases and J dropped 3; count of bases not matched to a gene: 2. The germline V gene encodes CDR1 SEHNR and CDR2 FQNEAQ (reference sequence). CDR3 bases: TGTGCCAGCAGCCAGGGAGGGACAGATACGCAGTATTTT. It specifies CASSQGGTDTQYF.

The CDR3, as DNA: TGCAGCGTTGGACTGGGGCAGGGGGTTGGTGGGGCCAACGTCCTGACTTTC. It specifies CSVGLGQGVGGANVLTF. The J gene is TRBJ2-6, the V gene TRBV29-1; 7 bases align to TRBD1. The CDR3 covers 17 residues. With 4 bases clipped from V and 3 bases from J, the junction kept 12 bases outside the gene matches. CDR1 SQVTM and CDR2 ANQGSEA come from the germline V gene.

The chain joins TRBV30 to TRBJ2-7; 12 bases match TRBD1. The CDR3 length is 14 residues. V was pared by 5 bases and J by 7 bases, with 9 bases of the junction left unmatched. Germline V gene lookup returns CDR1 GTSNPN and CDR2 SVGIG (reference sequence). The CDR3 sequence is CAWVRGQGAREQYF. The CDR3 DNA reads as TGTGCCTGGGTGAGGGGACAGGGGGCCCGGGAGCAGTACTTC.

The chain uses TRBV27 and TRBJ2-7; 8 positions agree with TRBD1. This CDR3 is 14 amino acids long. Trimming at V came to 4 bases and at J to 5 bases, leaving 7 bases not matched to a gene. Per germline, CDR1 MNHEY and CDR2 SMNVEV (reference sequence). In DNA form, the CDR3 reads TGTGCCAGCAGTTATAAGTCGACAGGGGACGAGCAGTACTTC. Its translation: CASSYKSTGDEQYF.

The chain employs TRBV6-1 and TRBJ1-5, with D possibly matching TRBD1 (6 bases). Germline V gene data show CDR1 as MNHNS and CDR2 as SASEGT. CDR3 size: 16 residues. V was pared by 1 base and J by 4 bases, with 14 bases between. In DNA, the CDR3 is TGTGCCAGCAGTGAAGAATCTCAACAGGGTAATCAGCCCCAGCATTTT. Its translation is CASSEESQQGNQPQHF.

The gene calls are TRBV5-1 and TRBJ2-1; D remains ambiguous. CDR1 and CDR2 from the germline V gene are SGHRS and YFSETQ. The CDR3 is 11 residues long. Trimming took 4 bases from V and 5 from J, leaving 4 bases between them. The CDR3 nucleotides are TGCGCCAGCAGCCGGGACAATGAGCAGTTCTTC. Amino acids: CASSRDNEQFF.

CDR3 nucleotide sequence: TGTGCCAGCAGCGCGGGGACTAGCGGGAGGGCCGATGAGCAGTTCTTC. It is translated as CASSAGTSGRADEQFF. V and J are TRBV11-2 and TRBJ2-1; TRBD2 aligns across 16 bases. Germline trimming cut 5 bases from V and 8 bases from J; bases unmatched to any gene: 6. The CDR3 is 16 residues long. The V gene's germline CDR1 is SGHAT and CDR2 FQNNGV.

The DNA of the CDR3 is TGTGCCAGCAGTGAACTGGGGAGACCTACAGATACGCAGTATTTT. This encodes CASSELGRPTDTQYF. V and J are TRBV2 and TRBJ2-3, with D tentatively TRBD2 (5 bases). This CDR3 is 15 amino acids long. Germline V gene sequence: CDR1 SNHLY, CDR2 FYNNEI. Deletions cut 2 bases from V and 3 bases from J, with 12 bases between.

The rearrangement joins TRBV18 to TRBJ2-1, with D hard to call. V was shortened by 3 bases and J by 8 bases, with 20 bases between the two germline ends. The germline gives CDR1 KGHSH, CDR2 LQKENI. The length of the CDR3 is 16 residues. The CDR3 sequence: CASSPSLDSNDYEQFF. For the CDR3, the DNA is TGTGCCAGCTCACCTTCCCTTGACTCCAACGACTATGAGCAGTTCTTC.

The CDR3 nucleotides read TGTGCCAGCAGCTACCCCGGGACAGCTTCCTACGAGCAGTACTTC. Its protein product is CASSYPGTASYEQYF. The chain has TRBV19 and TRBJ2-7, with 7 bases that match TRBD1. Germline V lookup: CDR1 LNHDA, CDR2 SQIVND (reference sequence). The CDR3 consists of 15 residues. J gave up 1 base and V 9 bases, and 12 bases lay outside the gene matches.

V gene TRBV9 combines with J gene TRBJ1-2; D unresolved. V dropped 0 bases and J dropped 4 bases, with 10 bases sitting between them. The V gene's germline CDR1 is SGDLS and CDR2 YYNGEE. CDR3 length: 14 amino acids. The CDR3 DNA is TGTGCCAGCAGCGTAGTCAGCATAGCCTATGGCTACACCTTC. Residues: CASSVVSIAYGYTF.

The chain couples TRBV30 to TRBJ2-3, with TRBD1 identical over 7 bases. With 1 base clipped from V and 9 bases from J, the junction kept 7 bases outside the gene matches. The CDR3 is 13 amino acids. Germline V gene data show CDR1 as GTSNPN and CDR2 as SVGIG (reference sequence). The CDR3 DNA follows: TGTGCCTGGAGTGCCTACACAGGGGACACGCAGTATTTT. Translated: CAWSAYTGDTQYF.

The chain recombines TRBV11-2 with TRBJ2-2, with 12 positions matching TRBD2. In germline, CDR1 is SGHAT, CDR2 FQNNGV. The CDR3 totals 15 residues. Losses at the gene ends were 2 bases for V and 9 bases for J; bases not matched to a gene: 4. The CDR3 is CASSLLAGGLRELFF. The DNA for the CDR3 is TGTGCCAGCAGCTTACTAGCGGGAGGGCTGAGGGAGCTGTTTTTT.

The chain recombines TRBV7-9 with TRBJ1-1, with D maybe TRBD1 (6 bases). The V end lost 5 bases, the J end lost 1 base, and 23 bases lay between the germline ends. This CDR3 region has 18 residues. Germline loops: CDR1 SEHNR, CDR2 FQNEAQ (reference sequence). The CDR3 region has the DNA TGTGCCAGCAGCACAAGAGACCTAAAGGACAGACCGAACACTGAAGCTTTCTTT. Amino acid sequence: CASSTRDLKDRPNTEAFF.

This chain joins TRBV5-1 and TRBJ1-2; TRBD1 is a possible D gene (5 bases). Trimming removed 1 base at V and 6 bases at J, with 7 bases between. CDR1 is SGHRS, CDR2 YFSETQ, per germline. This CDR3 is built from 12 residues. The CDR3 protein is CASSLWGDGYTF. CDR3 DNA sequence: TGCGCCAGCAGCTTGTGGGGGGATGGCTACACCTTC.

The CDR3: CASRRSSGTYEQYF. The CDR3 region has the DNA TGTGCCAGCAGGCGATCTAGCGGGACCTACGAGCAGTACTTC. The rearrangement uses TRBV25-1 and TRBJ2-7; TRBD2 agrees at 9 bases. The CDR3 length is 14 residues. Germline V gene sequence: CDR1 MGHDK, CDR2 SYGVNS. The J segment lost 2 bases and the V segment lost 6 bases, leaving 5 bases of the junction unmatched.

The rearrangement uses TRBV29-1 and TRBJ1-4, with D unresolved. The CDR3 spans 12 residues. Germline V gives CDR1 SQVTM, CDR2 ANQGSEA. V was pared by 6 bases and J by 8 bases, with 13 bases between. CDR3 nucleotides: TGCAGCGTCACAGATCCGGGGGAAAAACTGTTTTTT. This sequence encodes CSVTDPGEKLFF.

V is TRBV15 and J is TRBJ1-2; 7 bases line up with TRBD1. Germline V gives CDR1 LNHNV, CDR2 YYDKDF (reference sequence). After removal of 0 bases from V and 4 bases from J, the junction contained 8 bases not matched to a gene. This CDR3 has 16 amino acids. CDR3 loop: CATSRDLGQAAYGYTF. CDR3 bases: TGTGCCACCAGCAGAGATCTTGGACAGGCTGCCTATGGCTACACCTTC.

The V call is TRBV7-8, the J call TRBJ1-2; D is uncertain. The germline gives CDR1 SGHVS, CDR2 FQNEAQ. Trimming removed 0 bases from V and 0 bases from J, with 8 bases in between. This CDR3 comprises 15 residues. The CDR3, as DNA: TGTGCCAGCAGCTTAGCTCTTTCTTCTAACTATGGCTACACCTTC. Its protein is CASSLALSSNYGYTF.

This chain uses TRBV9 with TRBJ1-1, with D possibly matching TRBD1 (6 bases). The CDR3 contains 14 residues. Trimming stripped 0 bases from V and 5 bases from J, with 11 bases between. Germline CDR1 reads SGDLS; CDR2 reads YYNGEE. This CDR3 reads CASSVGQVVTEAFF. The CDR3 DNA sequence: TGTGCCAGCAGCGTAGGACAGGTAGTTACTGAAGCTTTCTTT.

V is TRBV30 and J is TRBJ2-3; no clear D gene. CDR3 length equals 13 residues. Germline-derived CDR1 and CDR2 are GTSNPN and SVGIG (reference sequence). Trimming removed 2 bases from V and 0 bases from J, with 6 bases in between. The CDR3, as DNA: TGTGCCTGGAGTCCTCCTAGCACAGATACGCAGTATTTT. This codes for CAWSPPSTDTQYF.

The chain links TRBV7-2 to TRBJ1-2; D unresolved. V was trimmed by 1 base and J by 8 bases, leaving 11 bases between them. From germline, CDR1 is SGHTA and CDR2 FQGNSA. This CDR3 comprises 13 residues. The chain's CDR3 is CASSLGQRRGYTF. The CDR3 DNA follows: TGTGCCAGCAGCTTAGGGCAGCGTCGCGGCTACACCTTC.

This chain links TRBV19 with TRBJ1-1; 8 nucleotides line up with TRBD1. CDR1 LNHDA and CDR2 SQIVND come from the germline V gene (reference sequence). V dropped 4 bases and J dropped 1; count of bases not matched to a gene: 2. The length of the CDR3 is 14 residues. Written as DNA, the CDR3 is TGTGCCAGTAGTAGAGACAGGGGGAACACTGAAGCTTTCTTT. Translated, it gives CASSRDRGNTEAFF.

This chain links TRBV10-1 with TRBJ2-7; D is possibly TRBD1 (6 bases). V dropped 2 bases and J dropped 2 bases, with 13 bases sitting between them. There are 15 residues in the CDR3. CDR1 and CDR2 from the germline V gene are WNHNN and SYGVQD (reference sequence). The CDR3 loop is CASSERQVLAYEQYF. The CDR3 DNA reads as TGCGCCAGCAGTGAGCGACAGGTCTTGGCCTACGAGCAGTACTTC.

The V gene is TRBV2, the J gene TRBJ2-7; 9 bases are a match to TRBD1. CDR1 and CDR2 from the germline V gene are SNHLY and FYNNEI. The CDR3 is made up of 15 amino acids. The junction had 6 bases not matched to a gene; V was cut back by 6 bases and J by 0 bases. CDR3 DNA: TGTGCCAGCAGACTACCGACAGGGGGCTCCTACGAGCAGTACTTC. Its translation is CASRLPTGGSYEQYF.